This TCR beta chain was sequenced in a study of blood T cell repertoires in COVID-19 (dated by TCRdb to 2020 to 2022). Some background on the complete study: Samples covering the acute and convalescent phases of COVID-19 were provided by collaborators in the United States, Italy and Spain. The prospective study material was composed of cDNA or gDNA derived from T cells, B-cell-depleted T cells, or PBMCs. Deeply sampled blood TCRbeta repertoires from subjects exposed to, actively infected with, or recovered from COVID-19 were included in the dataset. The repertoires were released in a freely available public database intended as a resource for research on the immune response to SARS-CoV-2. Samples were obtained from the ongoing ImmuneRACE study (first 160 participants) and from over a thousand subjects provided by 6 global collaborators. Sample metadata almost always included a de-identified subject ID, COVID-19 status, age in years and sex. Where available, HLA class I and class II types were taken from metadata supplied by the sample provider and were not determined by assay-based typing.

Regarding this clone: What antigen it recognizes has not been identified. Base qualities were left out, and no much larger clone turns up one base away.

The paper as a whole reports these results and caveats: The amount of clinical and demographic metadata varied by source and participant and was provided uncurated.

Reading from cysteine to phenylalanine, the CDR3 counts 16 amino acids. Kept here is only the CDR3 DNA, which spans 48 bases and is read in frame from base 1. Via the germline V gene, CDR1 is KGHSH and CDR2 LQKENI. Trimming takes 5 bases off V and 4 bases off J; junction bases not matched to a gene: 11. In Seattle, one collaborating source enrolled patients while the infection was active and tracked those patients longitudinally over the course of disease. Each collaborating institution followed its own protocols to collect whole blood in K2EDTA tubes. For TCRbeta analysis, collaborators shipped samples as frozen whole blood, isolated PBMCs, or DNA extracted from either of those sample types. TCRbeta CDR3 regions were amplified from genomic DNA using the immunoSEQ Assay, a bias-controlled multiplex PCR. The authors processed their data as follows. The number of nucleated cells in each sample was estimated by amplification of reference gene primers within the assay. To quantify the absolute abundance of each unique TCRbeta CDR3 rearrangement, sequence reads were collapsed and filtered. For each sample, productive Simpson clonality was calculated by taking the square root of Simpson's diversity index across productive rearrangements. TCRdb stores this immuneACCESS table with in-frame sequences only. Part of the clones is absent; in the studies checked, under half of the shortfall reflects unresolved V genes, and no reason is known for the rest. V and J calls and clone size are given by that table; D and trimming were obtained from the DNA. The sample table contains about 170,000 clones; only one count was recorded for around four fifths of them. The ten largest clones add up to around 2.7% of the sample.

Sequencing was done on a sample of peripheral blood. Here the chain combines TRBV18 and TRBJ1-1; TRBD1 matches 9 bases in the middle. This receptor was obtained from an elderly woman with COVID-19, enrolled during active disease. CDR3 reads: CASSISGTGTSTEAFF. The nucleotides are TGTGCCAGCTCAATCTCCGGGACAGGGACTAGCACTGAAGCTTTCTTT.